This T cell receptor (beta chain) appears in the sequencing data of a study of CD8 T cells in ankylosing spondylitis. This CDR3 spans 13 amino acids. The V and J ends lost 8 bases and 4 bases, in that order; junction bases with no gene match: 3. Germline loops: CDR1 LNHNV, CDR2 YYDKDF (reference sequence). This clonotype was counted many times. Its antigen is undetermined. Broader study findings: Among TCR beta sequences, a motif of under ten highly homologous variants appeared characteristic of ankylosing spondylitis blood. It was reported that disease-linked clones were significantly enriched in matched ankylosing spondylitis synovial fluid.

TCRdb processed the 5' RACE reads anew with MiXCR; each CDR3 protein has one entry. Of 150,000 to 200,000 distinct CDR3 sequences in the sample, about 9.9% are singletons; the top ten hold just under 30%. The rearrangement uses TRBV15 and TRBJ2-3, with 10 bases matching TRBD2. This TCR was recovered from a male donor with ankylosing spondylitis or in good health (not recorded which). The specimen sequenced was blood, either unsorted or a sorted T cell fraction (not recorded which). For the CDR3, the DNA is TGTGCCACCTCTAGCGGGGGTGCAGATACGCAGTATTTT. It specifies CATSSGGADTQYF.